This T cell receptor (beta chain) was sequenced during a study of CD8+ T cells in alopecia areata. Study overall: Tofacitinib lasted 6 to 18 months, then 6 months off drug.

Findings of the study overall: Sequencing of scalp samples also captures resident alphabeta T cells of normal skin. Administration of tofacitinib significantly diminished scalp clonality and expanded CD8+ clones within the top 100. Higher clonality and more expanded CD8+ clones appeared in lesional than normal scalp.

Of note for this clone: Antigen: not known.

cDNA prepared by RNA extraction and subsequent reverse transcription served as the template for sequencing. The repertoire was sequenced with immunoSEQ multiplex PCR; TCRdb's copy has only in-frame clones and lacks some. The sample shows 79,000 or so clones, around 60% of them seen only once. Trimming removed 2 bases at V and 5 bases at J, with 2 bases between. CDR1 and CDR2 from the germline V gene are SGDLS and YYNGEE. The CDR3 contains 11 residues. This sample's treatment: oral pan-JAK inhibitor, 5-10 mg twice daily. The receptor's source is a human donor with alopecia areata. Here the sequenced sample was CD8+ T cells sorted from blood, taken at week 24, from a patient treated with tofacitinib. The chain links TRBV9 to TRBJ2-1; unclear D gene. The CDR3 sequence: CASSVHNEQFF. The CDR3 coding sequence is TGTGCCAGCAGCGTCCACAATGAGCAGTTCTTC.